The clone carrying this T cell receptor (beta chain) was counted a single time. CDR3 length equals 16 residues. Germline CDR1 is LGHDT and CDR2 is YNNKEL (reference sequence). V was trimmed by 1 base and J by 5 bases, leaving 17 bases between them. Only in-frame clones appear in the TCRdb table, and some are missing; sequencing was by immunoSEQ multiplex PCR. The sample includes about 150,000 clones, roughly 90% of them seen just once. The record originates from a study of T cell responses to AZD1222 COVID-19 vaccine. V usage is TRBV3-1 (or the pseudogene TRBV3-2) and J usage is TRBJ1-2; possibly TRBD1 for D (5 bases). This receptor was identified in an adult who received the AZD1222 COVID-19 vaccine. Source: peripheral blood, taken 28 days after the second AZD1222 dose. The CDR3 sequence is CASSQALRQKPYGYTF. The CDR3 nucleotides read TGTGCCAGCAGCCAAGCGCTAAGACAGAAACCATATGGCTACACCTTC.